This TCR beta chain is from a study of cytomegalovirus exposure and HLA in healthy donors. Study in general: A subsequent analysis stated that the 120 or so validation repertoires were run on the same platform as the approximately 700 first-cohort repertoires.

V was shortened by 3 bases and J by 0 bases, with 9 bases between the two germline ends. This CDR3 is 16 amino acids long. Germline CDR1 is LNHDA and CDR2 is SQIVND (reference sequence). On this clone itself: Its antigen remains unidentified.

The donors were part of the validation cohort, which consisted of under 150 subjects and was separate from the first cohort of about 720 subjects. Study-wide results and caveats: Most TCR sequences showed up rarely, but some public TCRs showed up in many donors. The authors listed 164 TCR beta chains as cytomegalovirus-associated.

Assay: immunoSEQ multiplex PCR; the TCRdb copy retains only in-frame clones and omits some. This sample has about 110,000 clones; 90% to 97% occur once, and the top ten carry under 0.75%. The source of this sequence is a woman between 18 and 29 years old in good health and CMV-seronegative. Sequenced material: PBMCs. The chain recombines TRBV19 with TRBJ2-6; D might be TRBD1 (5 bases). CDR3 DNA sequence: TGTGCCAGTAGTATGACAGCCCACTCTGGGGCCAACGTCCTGACTTTC. Translating it yields CASSMTAHSGANVLTF.